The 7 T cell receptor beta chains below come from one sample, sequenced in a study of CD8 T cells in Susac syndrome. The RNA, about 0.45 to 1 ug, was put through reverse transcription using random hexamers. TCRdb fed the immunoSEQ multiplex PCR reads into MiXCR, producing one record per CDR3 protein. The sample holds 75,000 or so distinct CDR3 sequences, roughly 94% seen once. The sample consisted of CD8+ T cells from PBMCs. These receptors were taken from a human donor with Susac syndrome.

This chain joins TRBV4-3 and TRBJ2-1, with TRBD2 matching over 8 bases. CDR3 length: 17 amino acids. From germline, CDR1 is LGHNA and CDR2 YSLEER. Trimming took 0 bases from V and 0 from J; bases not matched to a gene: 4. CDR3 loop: CASSQDTAGDSYNEQFF. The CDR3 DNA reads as TGCGCCAGCAGCCAAGATACAGCGGGAGACTCCTACAATGAGCAGTTCTTC.

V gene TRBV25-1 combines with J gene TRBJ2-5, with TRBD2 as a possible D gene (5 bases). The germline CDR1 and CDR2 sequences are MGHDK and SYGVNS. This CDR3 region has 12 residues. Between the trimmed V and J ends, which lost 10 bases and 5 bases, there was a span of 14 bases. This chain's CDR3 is CANSRRGETQYF. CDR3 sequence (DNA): TGTGCCAACTCCCGGCGAGGGGAGACCCAGTACTTC.

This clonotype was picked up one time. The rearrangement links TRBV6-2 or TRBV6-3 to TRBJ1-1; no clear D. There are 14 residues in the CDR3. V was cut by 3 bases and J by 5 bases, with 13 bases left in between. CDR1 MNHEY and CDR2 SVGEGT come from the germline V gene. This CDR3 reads CASSYDFPGTEAFF. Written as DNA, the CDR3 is TGTGCCAGCAGTTATGACTTCCCTGGGACTGAAGCTTTCTTT.

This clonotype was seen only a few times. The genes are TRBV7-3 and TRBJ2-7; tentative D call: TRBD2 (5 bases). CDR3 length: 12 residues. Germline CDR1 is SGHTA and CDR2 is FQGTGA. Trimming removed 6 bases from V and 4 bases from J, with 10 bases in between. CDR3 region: CASSLSGYEQYF. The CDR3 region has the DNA TGTGCCAGCAGTCTAAGCGGTTACGAGCAGTACTTC.

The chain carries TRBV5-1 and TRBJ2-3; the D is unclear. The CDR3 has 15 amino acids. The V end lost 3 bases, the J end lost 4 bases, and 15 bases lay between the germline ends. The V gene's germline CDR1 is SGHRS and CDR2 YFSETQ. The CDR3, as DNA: TGCGCCAGCAGCTCGTGGGCCTCAGGACCAGATACGCAGTATTTT. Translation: CASSSWASGPDTQYF.

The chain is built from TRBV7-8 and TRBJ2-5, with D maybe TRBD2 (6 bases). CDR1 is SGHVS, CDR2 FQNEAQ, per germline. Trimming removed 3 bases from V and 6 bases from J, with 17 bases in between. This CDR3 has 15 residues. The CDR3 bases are TGTGCCAGCAGCTTTCGTACGGGGGTCGGAAAGACCCAGTACTTC. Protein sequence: CASSFRTGVGKTQYF.

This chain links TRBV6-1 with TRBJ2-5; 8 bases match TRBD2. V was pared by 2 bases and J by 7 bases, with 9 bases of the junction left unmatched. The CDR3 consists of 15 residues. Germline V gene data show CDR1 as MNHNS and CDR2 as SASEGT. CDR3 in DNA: TGTGCCAGCAGTGAATCGGCGGGGGGTTCGGGGACCCAGTACTTC. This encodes CASSESAGGSGTQYF.